The clone carrying this T cell receptor beta chain was counted many times. Its antigen remains unknown. TCRdb independently ran MiXCR on the 5' RACE reads; one entry per CDR3 protein. Seen here are about 38,000 distinct CDR3 sequences, about 4.5% observed once, and the top ten hold roughly 16%. The data stem from a study of early T cells in non-severe SARS-CoV-2 infection. Study outcomes and limitations: Matches to VDJdb favored anti-spike CD8 responses and missed private and CD4 specificities.

V was clipped by 0 bases and J by 6 bases, with 12 bases between them. Looked up from germline, CDR1 is GTSNPN and CDR2 is SVGIG (reference sequence). This CDR3 spans 14 amino acids. The chain combines TRBV30 with TRBJ2-1; TRBD2 might be the D (6 bases). The sequence was obtained from an adult who was a healthcare worker with PCR-confirmed SARS-CoV-2 infection or an uninfected control (not recorded which). Sequences were obtained from whole blood. CDR3 nucleotides: TGTGCCTGGAGTGTACTTCGGGGGTCCAATGAGCAGTTCTTC. Translating it yields CAWSVLRGSNEQFF.